This passage covers 27 T cell receptor beta chains from one sample sequenced in a study of CD8 T cells in ankylosing spondylitis (dated by TCRdb to the late 2010s). Library method: 5' RACE. These reads were obtained on an Illumina HiSeq 2500. TCRdb redid the processing of the public reads, applying fastp at Q25 and MiXCR, and retained in-frame beta chains. Identical CDR3 protein sequences are pooled into one entry, listed with their most common genes and DNA. A total of 25,000 to 30,000 distinct CDR3 sequences appear in this sample, 4.5% to 5.5% of them only once. The leading ten clones occupy roughly 1.8% of the sample. Sequenced input: blood, either unsorted or a sorted T cell fraction (not recorded which). The receptor set was obtained from a female donor with ankylosing spondylitis or in good health (not recorded which).

The sample holds a few counts of this clonotype. V and J are TRBV9 and TRBJ2-5; no definite D call. Germline CDR1 reads SGDLS; CDR2 reads YYNGEE. V was pared by 4 bases and J by 0 bases, with 13 bases between. CDR3 size: 15 residues. The CDR3 loop is CASSNFGVYQETQYF. In DNA form, the CDR3 reads TGTGCCAGCAGCAACTTTGGGGTGTACCAAGAGACCCAGTACTTC.

This clonotype was counted at least ten times. This chain joins TRBV9 and TRBJ1-2, with 7 bases identical to TRBD1. Germline V gene data show CDR1 as SGDLS and CDR2 as YYNGEE. V dropped 0 bases and J dropped 1; count of bases not matched to a gene: 6. The CDR3 length is 16 residues. The CDR3 is CASSVEAGGGNYGYTF. CDR3 bases: TGTGCCAGCAGCGTAGAGGCAGGGGGAGGTAACTATGGCTACACCTTC.

V is TRBV9 and J is TRBJ2-7; no reliable D call. Per the germline V gene, CDR1 is SGDLS and CDR2 is YYNGEE. Trimming left V 0 bases short and J 0 bases short, with 4 bases between. CDR3 length equals 13 residues. CDR3 sequence reads: CASSVETSYEQYF. The CDR3 nucleotides are TGTGCCAGCAGCGTAGAAACCTCCTACGAGCAGTACTTC.

At least ten counts were recorded for this clonotype. The V gene is TRBV9, the J gene TRBJ2-3; maybe TRBD1 (6 bases). The CDR3 sequence is 12 residues long. Trimming took off 6 bases at V and 1 base at J, with 6 bases between the two ends. Germline values: CDR1 SGDLS, CDR2 YYNGEE. The CDR3 protein is CASKGGTDTQYF. CDR3 sequence (DNA): TGTGCCAGCAAGGGGGGCACAGATACGCAGTATTTT.

This clonotype was detected many times. V usage is TRBV9 and J usage is TRBJ1-1; D possibly corresponds to TRBD1 (5 bases). The CDR3 is 15 residues long. Germline-derived CDR1 and CDR2 are SGDLS and YYNGEE. V was cut by 4 bases and J by 1 base, with 14 bases left in between. CDR3 sequence: CASSPRRGRNTEAFF. In DNA form, the CDR3 reads TGTGCCAGCAGCCCCCGGAGGGGCCGGAACACTGAAGCTTTCTTT.

The CDR3 sequence: CASSPLTGVWYEQYF. The CDR3 DNA reads TGTGCCAGCAGCCCGCTAACGGGGGTTTGGTACGAGCAGTACTTC. The chain recombines TRBV9 with TRBJ2-7; tentative D call: TRBD2 (6 bases). Germline V gives CDR1 SGDLS, CDR2 YYNGEE. The CDR3 totals 15 residues. V shed 4 bases and J shed 4 bases, with 18 bases lying between them.

This clonotype showed up many times. The chain recombines TRBV9 with TRBJ2-3; no definite D call. CDR1 SGDLS and CDR2 YYNGEE come from the germline V gene. CDR3 length: 13 residues. V was cut by 4 bases and J by 4 bases, with 10 bases left in between. In nucleotides, the CDR3 is TGTGCCAGCAGCTACGACTGGGCAGATACGCAGTATTTT. Translated, it gives CASSYDWADTQYF.

Within the sample, this clonotype is medium-sized. V is TRBV9 and J is TRBJ2-3; 8 bases are a match to TRBD2. Germline V gene data show CDR1 as SGDLS and CDR2 as YYNGEE. There are 16 residues in the CDR3. Trimming at V came to 0 bases and at J to 5 bases, leaving 8 bases not matched to a gene. DNA of the CDR3: TGTGCCAGCAGCGTAGGAGTTCCAGCGGGAGAAGATACGCAGTATTTT. This codes for CASSVGVPAGEDTQYF.

This clonotype was recorded at least ten times. Relative to the germline gene, one junction end is altered; a read error may explain this. The chain links TRBV9 to TRBJ2-1; a weak D match, TRBD2 (6 bases). Looked up from germline, CDR1 is SGDLS and CDR2 is YYNGEE. The CDR3 is made up of 15 amino acids. Here the CDR3 reads CASSATISLAGPGYF. As DNA, the CDR3 is TGTGCCAGCAGCGCGACTATATCCTTGGCGGGGCCCGGCTACTTC. Complete variable domain (other parts from reference TRBV9 and TRBJ2-1): DSGVTQTPKHLITATGQRVTLRCSPRSGDLSVYWYQQSLDQGLQFLIQYYNGEERAKGNILERFSAQQFPDLHSELNLSSLELGDSALYFCASSATISLAGPGYFGPGTRLTVL.

This clonotype has a count of ten or more. The V call is TRBV9, the J call TRBJ1-1, with D unresolved. Germline CDR1 reads SGDLS; CDR2 reads YYNGEE. CDR3 length: 14 residues. V gave up 0 bases and J gave up 0 bases, with 6 bases separating them. In DNA, the CDR3 is TGTGCCAGCAGCGTAGACTTATTGAACACTGAAGCTTTCTTT. Translated, it gives CASSVDLLNTEAFF.

At least ten counts were recorded for this clonotype. The chain carries TRBV9 and TRBJ2-7, with 12 bases identical to TRBD1. This CDR3 is built from 20 residues. Trimming took 0 bases from V and 1 from J; bases not matched to a gene: 14. CDR1 is SGDLS and CDR2 is YYNGEE in the germline V gene. CDR3 nucleotide sequence: TGTGCCAGCAGCGTAGAAGCTGGGGCGGGACAGGGGGCTAATTCCTACGAGCAGTACTTC. This sequence encodes CASSVEAGAGQGANSYEQYF.

This clonotype was seen at least ten times. The chain is built from TRBV9 and TRBJ2-7; TRBD2 matches at 10 bases. This CDR3 has 17 amino acids. V gave up 0 bases and J gave up 6 bases; unmatched junction bases: 12. Germline V gene data show CDR1 as SGDLS and CDR2 as YYNGEE. The DNA for the CDR3 is TGTGCCAGCAGCGTAGGTCTAGCGGGGGCATCCCCTCGCGAGCAGTACTTC. Protein sequence: CASSVGLAGASPREQYF.

This clonotype is medium-sized (0.01 to 0.1%). The chain is built from TRBV9 and TRBJ1-4; D is unclear. CDR1 SGDLS and CDR2 YYNGEE come from the germline V gene. The V end lost 4 bases, the J end lost 7 bases, and 17 bases lay between the germline ends. This CDR3 region has 15 residues. This CDR3 reads CASSPDGRDSEKLFF. The CDR3 region has the DNA TGTGCCAGCAGCCCCGACGGCCGGGATAGTGAAAAACTGTTTTTT.

This clonotype was counted many times. The rearrangement links TRBV9 to TRBJ2-3; maybe TRBD2 (5 bases). Germline CDR1 and CDR2: SGDLS and YYNGEE. V shed 1 base and J shed 1 base, with 7 bases lying between them. This CDR3 contains 14 residues. The CDR3 region is CASSVLGGTDTQYF. The CDR3 nucleotides are TGTGCCAGCAGCGTACTCGGGGGCACAGATACGCAGTATTTT.

V is TRBV9 and J is TRBJ2-2; 8 positions agree with TRBD2. CDR3 length: 13 residues. The J segment lost 7 bases and the V segment lost 3 bases, leaving 2 bases of the junction unmatched. The V gene's germline CDR1 is SGDLS and CDR2 YYNGEE. CDR3 loop: CASSAAGVGELFF. The CDR3 bases are TGTGCCAGCAGCGCAGCGGGAGTCGGGGAGCTGTTTTTT.

At least ten counts were recorded for this clonotype. The J gene is TRBJ2-7, the V gene TRBV9; tentatively, D is TRBD1 or TRBD2 (5 bases each). This CDR3 contains 14 residues. CDR1 is SGDLS, CDR2 YYNGEE, per germline. V gave up 7 bases and J gave up 1 base, with 15 bases separating them. Here the CDR3 reads CASSLGRESYEQYF. Here the CDR3 DNA reads TGTGCCAGCTCCCTCGGCAGGGAGTCCTACGAGCAGTACTTC.

This clonotype has ten or more counts. V gene TRBV9 combines with J gene TRBJ2-1, with 7 positions matching TRBD2. This CDR3 contains 15 residues. The V gene end was trimmed by 0 bases and the J gene end by 3 bases; junction bases not matched to a gene: 3. Germline V gene data show CDR1 as SGDLS and CDR2 as YYNGEE. CDR3 region: CASSVASGLYNEQFF. As DNA, the CDR3 is TGTGCCAGCAGCGTAGCTAGCGGTCTCTACAATGAGCAGTTCTTC.

This clonotype was recorded at least ten times. CDR3 DNA sequence: TGTGCCAGCAGCAAAGCAGAGGCGGGGGGGCCGGGAGAGACCCAGTACTTC. This sequence encodes CASSKAEAGGPGETQYF. The chain combines TRBV21-1 with TRBJ2-5; the D call of TRBD2 is as the table states it, not checked on the DNA. TRBV21-1 is an annotated pseudogene. This CDR3 comprises 17 residues.

This clonotype is deemed medium-sized (0.01 to 0.1%). The gene calls are TRBV9 and TRBJ1-5; maybe TRBD1 (5 bases). Deletions cut 0 bases from V and 9 bases from J, with 13 bases between. CDR1 is SGDLS, CDR2 YYNGEE, per germline. This CDR3 contains 14 residues. The CDR3 DNA reads as TGTGCCAGCAGCGTAGGGGCCCATGGGGGGCCCCAGCATTTT. Protein sequence: CASSVGAHGGPQHF.

The table lists this clonotype with many counts. V usage is TRBV9 and J usage is TRBJ1-2, with 10 positions matching TRBD1. Per the germline V gene, CDR1 is SGDLS and CDR2 is YYNGEE. The V gene end was trimmed by 0 bases and the J gene end by 6 bases; junction bases not matched to a gene: 11. The CDR3 length is 17 residues. The CDR3 region has the DNA TGTGCCAGCAGCGTAGCGGCCGGGACAGGGGTCGTGGATGGCTACACCTTC. Its translation is CASSVAAGTGVVDGYTF.

In its sample, this clonotype was seen a few times. The gene calls are TRBV9 and TRBJ2-2, with 9 bases aligning to TRBD1. CDR1 is SGDLS, CDR2 YYNGEE, per germline. The junction had 3 bases not matched to a gene; V was cut back by 2 bases and J by 4 bases. This CDR3 is 15 amino acids long. The CDR3 sequence: CASSVPDRGTGELFF. The CDR3 bases are TGTGCCAGCAGCGTTCCGGACAGGGGCACCGGGGAGCTGTTTTTT.

V and J are TRBV9 and TRBJ2-3; 8 bases map to TRBD2. Per the germline V gene, CDR1 is SGDLS and CDR2 is YYNGEE. The CDR3 covers 15 residues. J gave up 0 bases and V 5 bases, and 5 bases lay outside the gene matches. CDR3 in amino acids: CASRKLAASTDTQYF. CDR3 DNA: TGTGCCAGCAGAAAACTAGCGGCTAGCACAGATACGCAGTATTTT.

This clonotype was recorded many times. The CDR3, as DNA: TGTGCCAGCAGCGTAGACAGGGGGAGAGAGACCCAGTACTTC. Amino acids: CASSVDRGRETQYF. The chain carries TRBV9 and TRBJ2-5; 8 nucleotides match TRBD1. V shed 0 bases and J 4 bases; nucleotides not matched to a gene: 2. The CDR3 totals 14 residues. From germline, CDR1 is SGDLS and CDR2 YYNGEE.

This clonotype was seen at least ten times. The chain couples TRBV9 to TRBJ2-7; TRBD1 agrees at 10 bases. Losses at the gene ends were 0 bases for V and 2 bases for J; bases not matched to a gene: 5. The CDR3 totals 16 residues. The germline V gene has CDR1 SGDLS and CDR2 YYNGEE. CDR3 region: CASSVDSGTGAYEQYF. In DNA, the CDR3 is TGTGCCAGCAGCGTAGATTCCGGGACAGGGGCCTACGAGCAGTACTTC.

This clonotype was found many times. The V call is TRBV9, the J call TRBJ2-7; D is undetermined. Trimming took off 4 bases at V and 2 bases at J, with 10 bases between the two ends. The CDR3 is 13 amino acids. Per germline, CDR1 SGDLS and CDR2 YYNGEE. Written as DNA, the CDR3 is TGTGCCAGCAGCCCATCGGGTACCTACGAGCAGTACTTC. It codes for CASSPSGTYEQYF.

This clonotype was recorded at least ten times. The genes are TRBV9 and TRBJ2-1; 7 nucleotides match TRBD1. Per the germline V gene, CDR1 is SGDLS and CDR2 is YYNGEE. This CDR3 contains 13 residues. Losses at the gene ends were 3 bases for V and 10 bases for J; bases not matched to a gene: 7. The CDR3 loop is CASSAGDRGEQFF. The CDR3, as DNA: TGTGCCAGCAGCGCCGGGGACAGAGGCGAGCAGTTCTTC.

This clonotype was detected only a few times. This chain uses TRBV9 with TRBJ1-1, with TRBD1 identical over 7 bases. V lost 0 bases to trimming and J lost 6 bases; unmatched junction nucleotides: 14. There are 17 residues in the CDR3. CDR1 and CDR2 (germline): SGDLS, YYNGEE. This CDR3 reads CASSVAQGGSGPSEAFF. The CDR3 bases are TGTGCCAGCAGCGTAGCTCAGGGGGGCTCGGGCCCATCTGAAGCTTTCTTT.